This is a list of T cell receptor beta chains from one sample in a study of beta chain features in type 1 diabetes. The protocol was immunoSEQ multiplex PCR, while the TCRdb copy is restricted to in-frame clones and leaves out a portion. The sample shows tens of thousands of clones, 64% of them seen only once. Sequencing used Tregs from blood. The receptors stem from a woman aged 30 to 39 in good health. The CDR3 runs from the conserved cysteine through the conserved F or W. The D gene is left open where the match is weak. Size values are once, few and many counts, or a class for expanded clones, and some rows have none.

v_call	j_call	d_call	clone_size	cdr3_nt	cdr3_aa
TRBV28	TRBJ1-1	-	-	TGTGCCAGCAGAAAACAGATTGAAGCTTTCTTT	CASRKQIEAFF
TRBV5-1	TRBJ2-1	TRBD2	-	TGCGCCAGCAGCTTGGAAAGCGGGAGTTTCAATGAGCAGTTCTTC	CASSLESGSFNEQFF
TRBV28	TRBJ2-1	-	medium-sized	TGTGCCAGCACCACCCAGGGTCCCACCTACAATGAGCAGTTCTTC	CASTTQGPTYNEQFF
TRBV6-6	TRBJ2-3	TRBD2	-	TGTGCCAGCAGTCTCGGGACTAGGGAAGGCTATACGCAGTATTTT	CASSLGTREGYTQYF
TRBV29-1	TRBJ2-1	TRBD1	-	TGCAGCACGATGACAGGGAATGAGCAGTTCTTC	CSTMTGNEQFF
TRBV5-1	TRBJ2-7	TRBD2	-	TGCGCCAGCAGCCCGGTGACTAGCGGGAGGCTTTACGAGCAGTACTTC	CASSPVTSGRLYEQYF
TRBV4-2	TRBJ2-6	TRBD2	-	TGTGCCAGCAGCCAAGCCGGGGGGGATACATCTGGGGCCAACGTCCTGACTTTC	CASSQAGGDTSGANVLTF
TRBV7-2	TRBJ2-1	-	-	TGTGCCAGCAGCCAAGATTTCCGCGGCAATGAGCAGTTCTTC	CASSQDFRGNEQFF
TRBV7-2	TRBJ1-1	-	-	TGTGCCAGCGTCTACGGGGGTTCGAACACTGAAGCTTTCTTT	CASVYGGSNTEAFF
TRBV6-6	TRBJ2-1	-	-	TGTGCCAGCAGTTACTCACACGGGGTATCCTACAATGAGCAGTTCTTC	CASSYSHGVSYNEQFF
TRBV6-5	TRBJ2-7	-	-	TGTGCCAGCAGTCGTGATCCCGGACTCTCCTACGAGCAGTACTTC	CASSRDPGLSYEQYF
TRBV6-5	TRBJ2-5	TRBD1	-	TGTGCCAGCAGTCAGGGACAGGCAGTAGAGACCCAGTACTTC	CASSQGQAVETQYF
TRBV30	TRBJ2-4	TRBD1	-	TGTGCCTGGAGTCTCAGGGGGACCAAAAACATTCAGTACTTC	CAWSLRGTKNIQYF
TRBV7-9	TRBJ2-5	TRBD1	-	TGTGCCAGCAGCGAGGGACAGCCAGTTCTGAGCCAGTACTTC	CASSEGQPVLSQYF
TRBV5-1	TRBJ2-7	TRBD1	-	TGCGCCAGCAGCTTGGTTTTAGGGGACAGGGTCTCCTACGAGCAGTACTTC	CASSLVLGDRVSYEQYF
TRBV7-9	TRBJ1-1	-	-	TGTGCCAGCAGCTTAGTGTGGGAGACGAATACCATGAACACTGAAGCTTTCTTT	CASSLVWETNTMNTEAFF
TRBV13	TRBJ2-2	-	-	TGTGCCAGCAGCTCCTGGAGCGACGGGGAGCTGTTTTTT	CASSSWSDGELFF
TRBV7-9	TRBJ2-3	TRBD2	-	TGTGCCAGCAGTCTGGCGGGGGGAAGGACTACAGATACGCAGTATTTT	CASSLAGGRTTDTQYF
TRBV4-2	TRBJ2-7	-	-	TGTGCCAGCAGCCAAGATCCCGGTAGCGGTAACTACGAGCAGTACTTC	CASSQDPGSGNYEQYF
TRBV7-6	TRBJ2-5	-	-	TGTGCCAGCAGCTTGAACCTAGTTGAGGAGACCCAGTACTTC	CASSLNLVEETQYF
TRBV29-1	TRBJ1-2	-	-	TGCAGCGTTGAGGGGGGGATTCGGCGGGGCTATGGCTACACCTTC	CSVEGGIRRGYGYTF
TRBV18	TRBJ1-5	TRBD1	medium-sized	TGTGCCAGCTCACAGGACAGGGGGCCTCAGCCCCAGCATTTT	CASSQDRGPQPQHF
TRBV30	TRBJ2-2	-	-	TGTGCCTGGAGGGGGCAGAACACCGGGGAGCTGTTTTTT	CAWRGQNTGELFF
TRBV5-6	TRBJ2-1	-	-	TGTGCCAGCAGCTACCTAGGGGGCAATGAGCAGTTCTTC	CASSYLGGNEQFF
TRBV4-3	TRBJ1-4	TRBD1	-	TGCGCCAGCAGCCGGGCCGGGACAGGGAGTGAAAAACTGTTTTTT	CASSRAGTGSEKLFF
TRBV29-1	TRBJ2-7	-	few	TGCAGCGTTGAAGGAGAATTCTACGAGCAGTACTTC	CSVEGEFYEQYF
TRBV7-6	TRBJ2-1	TRBD2	-	TGTGCCAGCAGCTTACCGGGACTAGCGGCTCTTCGCTCCTACAATGAGCAGTTCTTC	CASSLPGLAALRSYNEQFF
TRBV7-9	TRBJ2-2	TRBD2	-	TGTGCCAGCAGCCCCCCGACGGGACTAGCATCCACCGGGGAGCTGTTTTTT	CASSPPTGLASTGELFF
TRBV18	TRBJ2-1	-	-	TGTGCCAGCTCACCTATCGACAGAAATGAGCAGTTCTTC	CASSPIDRNEQFF
TRBV18	TRBJ2-1	TRBD2	-	TGTGCCAGCTCGACCAGGTGGGAGGGCCCTTCGTATAGCTCCTACAATGAGCAGTTCTTC	CASSTRWEGPSYSSYNEQFF
TRBV9	TRBJ2-7	-	-	TGTGCCAGCAGCGTAGGACAAAGATTCTACGAGCAGTACTTC	CASSVGQRFYEQYF
TRBV5-4	TRBJ1-2	TRBD1	few	TGTGCCAGCAGCTTGCAGGGGGCTAACTATGGCTACACCTTC	CASSLQGANYGYTF
TRBV5-4	TRBJ2-1	TRBD1	-	TGTGCCAGCAGCTGGGACAGGAGAAGTTACAATGAGCAGTTCTTC	CASSWDRRSYNEQFF
TRBV6-1	TRBJ2-7	TRBD2	few	TGTGCCAGCAGCAGGGCGGGGGTCGACTCCTACGAGCAGTACTTC	CASSRAGVDSYEQYF
TRBV14	TRBJ2-1	TRBD1	-	TGTGCCAGCAGCCAAGATCTTGGTTGGGGGACAGTGGAGTTCTTC	CASSQDLGWGTVEFF
TRBV7-2	TRBJ1-4	-	once	TGTGCCAGCAGCTTAGGTCCGCAGGGGCCGGTTGAAAAACTGTTTTTT	CASSLGPQGPVEKLFF
TRBV29-1	TRBJ1-1	-	-	TGCAGCGTTGATCCGGGGGGGGATTTAGCTTTCTTT	CSVDPGGDLAFF
TRBV7-2	TRBJ2-1	TRBD2	-	TGTGCCAGCAGCAGAGGACTAGCGGGCAGCAATGAGCAGTTCTTC	CASSRGLAGSNEQFF
TRBV7-9	TRBJ1-2	-	-	TGTGCCAGCAGCGCCTGGAGGGTAGGCGGCTACACCTTC	CASSAWRVGGYTF